This note documents a single T cell receptor (beta chain) sequence. The ends were cut back, 6 bases at V and 13 bases at J, with 12 bases in the middle. In germline, CDR1 is MNHNY, CDR2 SVGAGI (reference sequence). This CDR3 is built from 11 residues. This record comes from a study of blood T cell repertoires in COVID-19. This table comes from immunoSEQ multiplex PCR, and its TCRdb copy is limited to in-frame clones, with some not included. The data contain about 380,000 clones, around nine tenths of them singletons. The chain uses TRBV6-6 and TRBJ1-4, with D tentatively TRBD1 (6 bases). This clonotype originated in a woman between 18 and 30 years old who had recovered from COVID-19. Sequencing input: PBMCs or T cells enriched from blood (not recorded which). CDR3 sequence reads: CASREGTPLFF. The CDR3 DNA sequence: TGTGCCAGCAGGGAAGGGACACCACTGTTTTTT.